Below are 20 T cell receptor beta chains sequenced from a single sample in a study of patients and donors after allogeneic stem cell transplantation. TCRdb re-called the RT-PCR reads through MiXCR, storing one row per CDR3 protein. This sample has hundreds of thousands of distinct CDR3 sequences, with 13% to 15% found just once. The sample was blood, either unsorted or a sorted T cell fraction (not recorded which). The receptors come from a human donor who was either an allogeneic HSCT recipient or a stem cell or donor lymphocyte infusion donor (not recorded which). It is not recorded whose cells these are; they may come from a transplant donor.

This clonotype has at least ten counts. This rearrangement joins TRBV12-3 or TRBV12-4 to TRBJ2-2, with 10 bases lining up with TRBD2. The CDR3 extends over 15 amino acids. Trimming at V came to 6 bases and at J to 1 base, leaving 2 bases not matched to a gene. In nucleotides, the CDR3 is TGTGCCAGCAGAGTAGCGGGAGGGAACACCGGGGAGCTGTTTTTT. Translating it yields CASRVAGGNTGELFF.

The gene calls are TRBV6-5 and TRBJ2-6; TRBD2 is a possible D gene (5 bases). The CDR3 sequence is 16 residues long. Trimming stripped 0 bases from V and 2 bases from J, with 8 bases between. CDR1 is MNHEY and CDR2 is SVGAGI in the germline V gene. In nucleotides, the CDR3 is TGTGCCAGCAGTTACTCGGCGGGTACTGGGGCCAACGTCCTGACTTTC. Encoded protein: CASSYSAGTGANVLTF.

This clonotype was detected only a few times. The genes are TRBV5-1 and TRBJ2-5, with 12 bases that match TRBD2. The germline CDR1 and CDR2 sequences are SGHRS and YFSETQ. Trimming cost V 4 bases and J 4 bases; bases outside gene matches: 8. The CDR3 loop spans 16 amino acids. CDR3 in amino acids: CASSITGTSGLETQYF. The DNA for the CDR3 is TGCGCCAGCAGCATAACCGGGACTAGCGGGTTAGAGACCCAGTACTTC. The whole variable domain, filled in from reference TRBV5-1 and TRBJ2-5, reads KAGVTQTPRYLIKTRGQQVTLSCSPISGHRSVSWYQQTPGQGLQFLFEYFSETQRNKGNFPGRFSGRQFSNSRSEMNVSTLELGDSALYLCASSITGTSGLETQYFGPGTRLLVL.

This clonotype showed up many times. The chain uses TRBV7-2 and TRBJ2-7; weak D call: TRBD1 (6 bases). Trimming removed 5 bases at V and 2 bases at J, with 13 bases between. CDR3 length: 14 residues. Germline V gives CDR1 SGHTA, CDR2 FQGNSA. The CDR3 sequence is CASSKGEPPYEQYF. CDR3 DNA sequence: TGTGCCAGCAGCAAGGGGGAGCCACCCTACGAGCAGTACTTC.

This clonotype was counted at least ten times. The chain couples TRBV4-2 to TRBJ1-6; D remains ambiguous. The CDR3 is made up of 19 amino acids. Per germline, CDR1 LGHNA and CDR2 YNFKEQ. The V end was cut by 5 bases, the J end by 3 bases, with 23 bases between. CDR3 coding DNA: TGTGCCAGCAGCAAGGGAGCCGGGAGAGGGCTCAGCTATAATTCACCCCTCCACTTT. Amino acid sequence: CASSKGAGRGLSYNSPLHF.

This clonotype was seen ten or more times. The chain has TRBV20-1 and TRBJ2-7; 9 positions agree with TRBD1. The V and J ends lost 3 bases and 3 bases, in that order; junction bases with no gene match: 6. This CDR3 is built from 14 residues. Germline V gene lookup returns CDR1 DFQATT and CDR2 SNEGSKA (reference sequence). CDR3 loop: CSARGRDRVYEQYF. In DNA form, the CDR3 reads TGCAGTGCTAGGGGCCGGGACAGGGTCTACGAGCAGTACTTC.

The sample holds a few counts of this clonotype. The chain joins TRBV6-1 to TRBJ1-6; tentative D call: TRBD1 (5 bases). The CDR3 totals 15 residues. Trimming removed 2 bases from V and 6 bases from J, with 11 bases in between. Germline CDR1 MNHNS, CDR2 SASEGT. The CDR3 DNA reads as TGTGCCAGCAGTGAAAGATGGGGCAGTAATTCACCCCTCCACTTT. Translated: CASSERWGSNSPLHF.

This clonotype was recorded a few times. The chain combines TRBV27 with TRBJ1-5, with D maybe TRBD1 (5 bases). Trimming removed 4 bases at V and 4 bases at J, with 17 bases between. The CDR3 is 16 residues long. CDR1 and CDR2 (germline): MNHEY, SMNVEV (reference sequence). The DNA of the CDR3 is TGTGCCAGCAGTTCGCGCCAGGGAGTGTTAAATCAGCCCCAGCATTTT. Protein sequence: CASSSRQGVLNQPQHF.

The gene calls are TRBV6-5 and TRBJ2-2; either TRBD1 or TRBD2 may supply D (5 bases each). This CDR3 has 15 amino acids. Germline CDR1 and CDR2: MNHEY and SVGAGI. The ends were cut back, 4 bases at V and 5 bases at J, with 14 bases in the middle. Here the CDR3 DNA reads TGTGCCAGCAGTTGGGGACGAGTAAAAACCGGGGAGCTGTTTTTT. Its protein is CASSWGRVKTGELFF.

The CDR3 bases are TGTGCCAGCAGCCCCAGGGGGTGGGGGTCGGATCAGCCCCAGCATTTT. Translated: CASSPRGWGSDQPQHF. V is TRBV7-6 and J is TRBJ1-5; 7 nucleotides line up with TRBD1. This CDR3 is built from 16 residues. Trimming at V came to 5 bases and at J to 5 bases, leaving 12 bases not matched to a gene. Germline loops: CDR1 SGHVS, CDR2 FNYEAQ.

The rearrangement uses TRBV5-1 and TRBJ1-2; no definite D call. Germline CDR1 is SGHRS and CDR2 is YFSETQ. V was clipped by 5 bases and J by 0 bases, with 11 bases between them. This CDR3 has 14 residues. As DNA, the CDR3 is TGCGCCAGCAGGGGAACAGCAACTAACTATGGCTACACCTTC. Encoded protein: CASRGTATNYGYTF.

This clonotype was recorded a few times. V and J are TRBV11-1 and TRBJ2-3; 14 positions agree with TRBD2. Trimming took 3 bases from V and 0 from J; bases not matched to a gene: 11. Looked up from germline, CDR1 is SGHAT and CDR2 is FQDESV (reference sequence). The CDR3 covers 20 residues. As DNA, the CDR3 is TGTGCCAGCAGCTTCCCGAGGACTAGCGGGGGGCAGAAAAGCACAGATACGCAGTATTTT. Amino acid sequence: CASSFPRTSGGQKSTDTQYF.

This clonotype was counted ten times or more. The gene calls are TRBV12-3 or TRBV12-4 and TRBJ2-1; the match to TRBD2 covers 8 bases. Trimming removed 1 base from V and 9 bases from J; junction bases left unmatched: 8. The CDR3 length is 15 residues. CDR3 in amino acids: CASSLEAGGRAEQFF. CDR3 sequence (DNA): TGTGCCAGCAGTTTAGAGGCGGGAGGTAGGGCTGAGCAGTTCTTC.

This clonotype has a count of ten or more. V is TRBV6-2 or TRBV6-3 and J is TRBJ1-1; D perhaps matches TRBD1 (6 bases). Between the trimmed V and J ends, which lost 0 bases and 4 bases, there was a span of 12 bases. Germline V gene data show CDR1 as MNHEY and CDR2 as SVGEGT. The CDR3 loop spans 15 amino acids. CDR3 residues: CASSYSTGYGTEAFF. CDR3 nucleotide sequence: TGTGCCAGCAGTTACTCCACAGGGTACGGCACTGAAGCTTTCTTT.

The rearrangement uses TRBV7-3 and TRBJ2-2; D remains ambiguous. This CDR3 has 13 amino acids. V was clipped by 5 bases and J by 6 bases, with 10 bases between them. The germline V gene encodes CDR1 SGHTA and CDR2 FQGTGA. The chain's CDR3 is CASSPDLAGELFF. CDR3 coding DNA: TGTGCCAGCAGCCCCGACCTCGCCGGGGAGCTGTTTTTT.

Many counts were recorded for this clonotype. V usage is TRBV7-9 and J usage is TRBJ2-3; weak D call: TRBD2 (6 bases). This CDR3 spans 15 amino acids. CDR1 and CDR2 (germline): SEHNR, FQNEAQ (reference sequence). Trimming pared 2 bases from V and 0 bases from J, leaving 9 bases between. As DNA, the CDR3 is TGTGCCAGCAGCTTAATAGCGGCTAGCACAGATACGCAGTATTTT. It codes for CASSLIAASTDTQYF.

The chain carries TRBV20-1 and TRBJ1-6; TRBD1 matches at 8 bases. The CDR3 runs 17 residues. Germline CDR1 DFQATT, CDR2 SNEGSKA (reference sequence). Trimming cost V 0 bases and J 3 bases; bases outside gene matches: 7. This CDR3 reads CSARDPNRGDYNSPLHF. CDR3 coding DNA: TGCAGTGCTAGAGATCCGAACAGGGGGGACTATAATTCACCCCTCCACTTT.

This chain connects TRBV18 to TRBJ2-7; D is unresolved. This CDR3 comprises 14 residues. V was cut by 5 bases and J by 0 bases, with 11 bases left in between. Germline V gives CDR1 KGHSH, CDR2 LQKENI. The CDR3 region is CASSTSSDSYEQYF. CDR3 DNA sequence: TGTGCCAGCTCAACCTCTTCTGACTCCTACGAGCAGTACTTC.

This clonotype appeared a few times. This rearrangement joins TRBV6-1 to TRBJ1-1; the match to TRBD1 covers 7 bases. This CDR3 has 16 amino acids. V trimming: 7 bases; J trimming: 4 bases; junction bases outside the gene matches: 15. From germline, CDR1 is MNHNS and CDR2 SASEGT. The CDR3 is CASTDRTGPLSTEAFF. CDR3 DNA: TGTGCCAGCACCGACAGGACAGGTCCTTTGAGCACTGAAGCTTTCTTT.

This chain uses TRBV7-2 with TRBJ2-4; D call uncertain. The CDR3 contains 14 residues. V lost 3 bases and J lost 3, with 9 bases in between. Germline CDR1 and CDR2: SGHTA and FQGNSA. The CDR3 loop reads CASSFSGRKNIQYF. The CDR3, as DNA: TGTGCCAGCAGCTTCTCGGGCCGCAAAAACATTCAGTACTTC.